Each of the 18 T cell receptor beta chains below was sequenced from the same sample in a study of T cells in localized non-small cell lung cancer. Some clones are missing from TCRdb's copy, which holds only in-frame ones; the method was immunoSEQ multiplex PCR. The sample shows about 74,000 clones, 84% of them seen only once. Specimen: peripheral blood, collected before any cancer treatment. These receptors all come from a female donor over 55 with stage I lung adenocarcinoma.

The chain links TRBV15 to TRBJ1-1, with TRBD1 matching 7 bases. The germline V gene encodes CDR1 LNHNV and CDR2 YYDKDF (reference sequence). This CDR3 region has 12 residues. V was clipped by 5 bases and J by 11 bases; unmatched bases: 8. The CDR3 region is CATSEGRGPAFF. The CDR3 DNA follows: TGTGCCACCAGCGAAGGGAGGGGGCCGGCTTTCTTT.

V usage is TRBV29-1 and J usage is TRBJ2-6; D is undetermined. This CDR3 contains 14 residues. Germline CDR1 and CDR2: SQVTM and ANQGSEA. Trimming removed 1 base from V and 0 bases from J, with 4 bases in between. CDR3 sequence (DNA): TGCAGCGTTGAAGCGGGCTCTGGGGCCAACGTCCTGACTTTC. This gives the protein CSVEAGSGANVLTF.

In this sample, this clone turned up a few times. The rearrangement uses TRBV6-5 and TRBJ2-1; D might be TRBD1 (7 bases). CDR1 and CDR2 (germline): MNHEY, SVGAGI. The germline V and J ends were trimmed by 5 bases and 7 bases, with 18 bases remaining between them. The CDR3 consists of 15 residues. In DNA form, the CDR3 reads TGTGCCAGCAGTCGGAGCCAGGGGGGTTTTAATGAGCAGTTCTTC. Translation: CASSRSQGGFNEQFF.

This chain's CDR3 is CASSHPPGGTSGPFSYEQYF. DNA of the CDR3: TGCGCCAGCAGCCATCCGCCGGGGGGGACTAGCGGGCCCTTCTCCTACGAGCAGTACTTC. The rearrangement links TRBV4-1 to TRBJ2-7, with 12 bases matching TRBD2. Germline V gene data show CDR1 as MGHRA and CDR2 as YSYEKL. Germline trimming cut 3 bases from V and 0 bases from J; bases unmatched to any gene: 15. This CDR3 comprises 20 residues.

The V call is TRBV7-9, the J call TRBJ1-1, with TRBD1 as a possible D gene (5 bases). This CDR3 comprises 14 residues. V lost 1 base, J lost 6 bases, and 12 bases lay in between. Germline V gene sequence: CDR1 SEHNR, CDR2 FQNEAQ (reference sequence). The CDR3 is CASSLGGLGAEAFF. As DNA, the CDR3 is TGTGCCAGCAGCTTAGGGGGCCTTGGCGCTGAAGCTTTCTTT.

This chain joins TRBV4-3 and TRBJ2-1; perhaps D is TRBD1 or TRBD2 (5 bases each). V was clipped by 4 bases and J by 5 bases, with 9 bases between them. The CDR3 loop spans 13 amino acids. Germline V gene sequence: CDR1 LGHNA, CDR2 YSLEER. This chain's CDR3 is CASSPGHNNEQFF. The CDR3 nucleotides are TGCGCCAGCAGCCCGGGGCATAACAATGAGCAGTTCTTC.

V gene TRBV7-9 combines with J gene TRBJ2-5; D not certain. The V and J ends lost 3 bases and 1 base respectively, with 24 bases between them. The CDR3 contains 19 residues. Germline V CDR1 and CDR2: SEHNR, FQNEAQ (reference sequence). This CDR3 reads CASSFVGWSWSSPQETQYF. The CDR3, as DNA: TGTGCCAGCAGCTTTGTCGGGTGGTCTTGGTCCTCGCCCCAAGAGACCCAGTACTTC.

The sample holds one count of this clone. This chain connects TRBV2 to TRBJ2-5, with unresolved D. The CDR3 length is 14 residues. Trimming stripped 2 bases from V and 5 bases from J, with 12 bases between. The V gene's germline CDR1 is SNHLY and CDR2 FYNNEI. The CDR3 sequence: CASSERAGSETQYF. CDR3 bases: TGTGCCAGCAGTGAACGAGCAGGATCGGAGACCCAGTACTTC.

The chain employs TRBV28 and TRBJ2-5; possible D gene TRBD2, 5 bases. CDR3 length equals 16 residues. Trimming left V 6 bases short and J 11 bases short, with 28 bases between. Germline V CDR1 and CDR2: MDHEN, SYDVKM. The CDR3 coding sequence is TGTGCCAGCAGCCCATCGGGGATTCAGGTCCTCTTAGGGCAGTACTTC. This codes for CASSPSGIQVLLGQYF.

In nucleotides, the CDR3 is TGTGCCAGCAGCTTAAAGACGGGCAACACTGAAGCTTTCTTT. Translation gives CASSLKTGNTEAFF. V usage is TRBV7-6 and J usage is TRBJ1-1; the D is unclear. This CDR3 contains 14 residues. The V and J ends lost 2 bases and 2 bases respectively, with 9 bases between them. Germline V gene lookup returns CDR1 SGHVS and CDR2 FNYEAQ.

For the CDR3, the DNA is TGTGCCAGCACTTTAACGGCGGGTTCGGGGGAGCTGTTTTTT. The encoded protein is CASTLTAGSGELFF. The chain joins TRBV6-5 to TRBJ2-2, with D maybe TRBD2 (5 bases). The germline V gene has CDR1 MNHEY and CDR2 SVGAGI. V gave up 7 bases and J gave up 8 bases, with 17 bases separating them. CDR3 size: 14 residues.

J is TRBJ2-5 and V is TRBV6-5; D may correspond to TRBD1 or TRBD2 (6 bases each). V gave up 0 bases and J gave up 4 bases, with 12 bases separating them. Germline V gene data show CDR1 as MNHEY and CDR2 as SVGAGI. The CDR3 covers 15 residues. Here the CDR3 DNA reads TGTGCCAGCAGTTACTCAGGGGGGCCAGGAGAGACCCAGTACTTC. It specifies CASSYSGGPGETQYF.

The CDR3 sequence: CASSRAGSRNSGNTIYF. CDR3 DNA: TGTGCCAGTAGTAGGGCAGGCTCCAGGAACTCTGGAAACACCATATATTTT. This sequence joins TRBV19 and TRBJ1-3, with unresolved D. V lost 4 bases to trimming and J lost 0 bases, with 16 bases between them. CDR1 and CDR2 (germline): LNHDA, SQIVND (reference sequence). The CDR3 runs 17 residues.

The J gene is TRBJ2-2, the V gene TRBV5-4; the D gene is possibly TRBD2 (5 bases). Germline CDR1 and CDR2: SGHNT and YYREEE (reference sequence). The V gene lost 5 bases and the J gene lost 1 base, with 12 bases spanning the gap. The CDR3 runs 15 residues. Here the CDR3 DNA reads TGTGCCAGCAGTTCGGACTGGCAGAACACCGGGGAGCTGTTTTTT. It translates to CASSSDWQNTGELFF.

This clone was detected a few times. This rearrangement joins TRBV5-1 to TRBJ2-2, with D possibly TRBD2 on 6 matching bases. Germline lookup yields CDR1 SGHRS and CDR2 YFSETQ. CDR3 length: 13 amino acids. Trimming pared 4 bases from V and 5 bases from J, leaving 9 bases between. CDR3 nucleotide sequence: TGCGCCAGCAGCCCGGGACTTACCGGGGAGCTGTTTTTT. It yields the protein CASSPGLTGELFF.

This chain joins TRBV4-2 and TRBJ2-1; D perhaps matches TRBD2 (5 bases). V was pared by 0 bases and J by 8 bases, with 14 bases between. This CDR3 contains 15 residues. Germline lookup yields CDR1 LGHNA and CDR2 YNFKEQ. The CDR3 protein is CASSQDRGRFYEQFF. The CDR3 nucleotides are TGTGCCAGCAGCCAAGATCGGGGTCGGTTTTATGAGCAGTTCTTC.

The CDR3 spells CASSKRQGIHSNQPQHF. As DNA, the CDR3 is TGTGCCAGCAGCAAGAGACAGGGGATCCATAGCAATCAGCCCCAGCATTTT. The chain has TRBV21-1 and TRBJ1-5; the DNA was not compared with TRBD1, the D call given in the table. TRBV21-1 is a pseudogene locus. The CDR3 totals 17 residues.

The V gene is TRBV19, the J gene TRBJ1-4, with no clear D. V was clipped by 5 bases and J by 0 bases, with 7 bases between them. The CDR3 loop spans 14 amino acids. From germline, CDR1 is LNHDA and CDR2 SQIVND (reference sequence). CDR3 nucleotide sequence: TGTGCCAGTAGTGGGCGATCAACTAATGAAAAACTGTTTTTT. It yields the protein CASSGRSTNEKLFF.